Presented here are 32 T cell receptor beta chains from one specimen sequenced in a study of CD8 T cells in ankylosing spondylitis. Regarding the study as a whole: The study identified a TCR beta motif of seven or eight highly homologous variants that appeared characteristic of ankylosing spondylitis blood.

Each CDR3 protein is one row after TCRdb ran MiXCR on the 5' RACE reads. The sample lists 450,000 or so distinct CDR3 sequences; 20% to 30% were seen once. Antigen specificity for these receptors is unknown. The sequenced material came from blood, either unsorted or a sorted T cell fraction (not recorded which). Receptor source: a male donor with ankylosing spondylitis.

This clonotype appeared a few times. The chain joins TRBV29-1 to TRBJ1-1; 7 bases are a match to TRBD1. With 6 bases clipped from V and 1 base from J, the junction kept 5 bases outside the gene matches. Per germline, CDR1 SQVTM and CDR2 ANQGSEA. The CDR3 is 13 amino acids. CDR3 loop: CSVQGGGNTEAFF. CDR3 DNA: TGCAGCGTCCAGGGGGGCGGGAACACTGAAGCTTTCTTT.

In this sample, this clonotype turned up many times. This rearrangement joins TRBV12-3 or TRBV12-4 to TRBJ1-1; no definite D call. The ends were cut back, 2 bases at V and 5 bases at J, with 9 bases in the middle. The CDR3 has 13 residues. The DNA for the CDR3 is TGTGCCAGCAGTTTACTTGGTGGGACTGAAGCTTTCTTT. Protein sequence: CASSLLGGTEAFF.

The table lists this clonotype with a few counts. The chain couples TRBV29-1 to TRBJ2-5, with D hard to call. Germline values: CDR1 SQVTM, CDR2 ANQGSEA. This CDR3 comprises 13 residues. The V end lost 5 bases, the J end lost 5 bases, and 15 bases lay between the germline ends. The CDR3 DNA follows: TGCAGCGTTTATTTGGACGAGCAGGAGACCCAGTACTTC. Amino acids: CSVYLDEQETQYF.

The chain uses TRBV2 and TRBJ1-5; D is unclear. The CDR3 has 17 residues. Germline CDR1 and CDR2: SNHLY and FYNNEI. The germline V and J ends were trimmed by 6 bases and 0 bases, with 18 bases remaining between them. Here the CDR3 reads CASSATPGGSSNQPQHF. For the CDR3, the DNA is TGTGCCAGCAGCGCCACACCGGGCGGTTCTAGCAATCAGCCCCAGCATTTT.

Only a few counts were recorded for this clonotype. This chain connects TRBV21-1 to TRBJ1-1. TRBV21-1 is shown as a pseudogene. The CDR3 spans 12 residues. In DNA form, the CDR3 reads TGTGCCAGCAGCAAAGTAGGGCCTGAAGCTTTCTTT. Its protein product is CASSKVGPEAFF.

This chain joins TRBV12-3 or TRBV12-4 and TRBJ2-1; TRBD1 aligns across 8 bases. V lost 6 bases to trimming and J lost 1 base; unmatched junction nucleotides: 11. This CDR3 has 17 residues. The CDR3, as DNA: TGTGCCAGCAGCCCCGGACAGGGACGAAAATCCTACAATGAGCAGTTCTTC. Its protein is CASSPGQGRKSYNEQFF.

This clonotype was seen a handful of times. The chain uses TRBV7-9 and TRBJ2-2; D perhaps matches TRBD1 (6 bases). CDR1 is SEHNR, CDR2 FQNEAQ, per germline (reference sequence). V shed 5 bases and J shed 0 bases, with 13 bases lying between them. This CDR3 contains 16 residues. CDR3 region: CASSQTRTANTGELFF. In DNA form, the CDR3 reads TGTGCCAGCAGCCAAACCCGGACAGCGAACACCGGGGAGCTGTTTTTT.

The chain has TRBV20-1 and TRBJ2-1; 9 bases are shared with TRBD1. J was trimmed by 6 bases and V by 6 bases; bases with no gene match: 9. This CDR3 has 14 residues. CDR1 is DFQATT and CDR2 is SNEGSKA in the germline V gene (reference sequence). CDR3: CSADQQGAFNEQFF. For the CDR3, the DNA is TGCAGTGCAGACCAACAGGGGGCTTTCAATGAGCAGTTCTTC.

The gene calls are TRBV5-1 and TRBJ2-1; TRBD2 aligns across 11 bases. Trimming at V came to 0 bases and at J to 7 bases, leaving 12 bases not matched to a gene. Germline values: CDR1 SGHRS, CDR2 YFSETQ. The length of the CDR3 is 18 residues. The CDR3 DNA reads as TGCGCCAGCAGCTTGGTTGTCACACTAGCGGGAGATAATAATGAGCAGTTCTTC. The encoded protein is CASSLVVTLAGDNNEQFF.

In this sample, this clonotype turned up a few times. The chain recombines TRBV5-1 with TRBJ2-1; 13 bases agree with TRBD2. The germline CDR1 and CDR2 sequences are SGHRS and YFSETQ. This CDR3 has 16 residues. V gave up 2 bases and J gave up 8 bases; unmatched junction bases: 7. The CDR3 spells CASSFSGLAGRDEQFF. DNA for the CDR3: TGCGCCAGCAGCTTCTCGGGACTAGCGGGACGGGATGAGCAGTTCTTC.

The gene calls are TRBV19 and TRBJ1-1; D is perhaps TRBD1 (5 bases). Germline V gene sequence: CDR1 LNHDA, CDR2 SQIVND (reference sequence). With 10 bases removed from V and 0 bases from J, the gap between germline ends came to 12 bases. CDR3 length: 13 amino acids. The CDR3 loop reads CATKRGLNTEAFF. The DNA for the CDR3 is TGTGCCACCAAAAGGGGTCTGAACACTGAAGCTTTCTTT. Based on the CDR3 plus reference TRBV19 and TRBJ1-1, the full variable domain is DGGITQSPKYLFRKEGQNVTLSCEQNLNHDAMYWYRQDPGQGLRLIYYSQIVNDFQKGDIAEGYSVSREKKESFPLTVTSAQKNPTAFYLCATKRGLNTEAFFGQGTRLTVV.

V is TRBV5-1 and J is TRBJ1-1; D perhaps matches TRBD1 (5 bases). The germline V gene has CDR1 SGHRS and CDR2 YFSETQ. The V end lost 3 bases, the J end lost 3 bases, and 12 bases lay between the germline ends. The CDR3 is 14 residues long. CDR3 sequence reads: CASSSGRDYTEAFF. The CDR3 DNA is TGCGCCAGCAGCTCCGGCAGGGACTACACTGAAGCTTTCTTT. Looking up the rest from reference TRBV5-1 and TRBJ1-1 gives the full variable domain: KAGVTQTPRYLIKTRGQQVTLSCSPISGHRSVSWYQQTPGQGLQFLFEYFSETQRNKGNFPGRFSGRQFSNSRSEMNVSTLELGDSALYLCASSSGRDYTEAFFGQGTRLTVV.

The J gene is TRBJ2-2, the V gene TRBV12-3 or TRBV12-4; maybe TRBD2 (5 bases). The CDR3 covers 14 residues. Trimming stripped 2 bases from V and 10 bases from J, with 14 bases between. The CDR3 loop reads CASSLSLALKELFF. The DNA of the CDR3 is TGTGCCAGCAGTTTAAGTCTAGCTTTAAAGGAGCTGTTTTTT.

This clonotype was observed a handful of times. The chain employs TRBV20-1 and TRBJ1-5; possible D gene TRBD1, 5 bases. This CDR3 is built from 12 residues. The V end was cut by 6 bases, the J end by 2 bases, with 8 bases between. The V gene's germline CDR1 is DFQATT and CDR2 SNEGSKA (reference sequence). CDR3 coding DNA: TGCAGTGCCACGGGGGGCAATCAGCCCCAGCATTTT. Translated: CSATGGNQPQHF.

This rearrangement joins TRBV4-1 to TRBJ2-3; TRBD2 agrees at 13 bases. V gave up 3 bases and J gave up 2 bases; unmatched junction bases: 2. The germline V gene encodes CDR1 MGHRA and CDR2 YSYEKL. The CDR3 loop spans 16 amino acids. The CDR3 DNA follows: TGCGCCAGCAGCCAGACTAGCGGGAGGATCACAGATACGCAGTATTTT. It is translated as CASSQTSGRITDTQYF.

The gene calls are TRBV19 and TRBJ2-2; D not certain. This CDR3 spans 15 amino acids. Trimming pared 7 bases from V and 3 bases from J, leaving 15 bases between. The germline gives CDR1 LNHDA, CDR2 SQIVND (reference sequence). The CDR3 spells CASIGRAPYTGELFF. CDR3 DNA: TGTGCCAGTATAGGAAGAGCTCCGTACACCGGGGAGCTGTTTTTT.

This clonotype was counted only a few times. V gene TRBV7-8 combines with J gene TRBJ2-5; 8 nucleotides line up with TRBD1. The CDR3 has 16 residues. V lost 5 bases to trimming and J lost 5 bases; unmatched junction nucleotides: 13. Germline V gene sequence: CDR1 SGHVS, CDR2 FQNEAQ. CDR3 sequence: CASSPPGQGPFETQYF. The DNA for the CDR3 is TGTGCCAGCAGCCCCCCTGGACAGGGCCCATTCGAGACCCAGTACTTC.

The chain employs TRBV7-9 and TRBJ2-1, with a possible D match to TRBD1 (6 bases). The V gene lost 5 bases and the J gene lost 4 bases, with 21 bases spanning the gap. CDR3 length: 17 amino acids. In germline, CDR1 is SEHNR, CDR2 FQNEAQ (reference sequence). The CDR3 DNA reads TGTGCCAGCAGCCCAAACCGGACAGTGGGCCGTTACAATGAGCAGTTCTTC. Translation: CASSPNRTVGRYNEQFF.

This rearrangement joins TRBV29-1 to TRBJ2-5; D perhaps matches TRBD1 (5 bases). Germline V gene data show CDR1 as SQVTM and CDR2 as ANQGSEA. The CDR3 has 16 amino acids. V lost 0 bases and J lost 1, with 15 bases in between. The CDR3 loop reads CSVEDLRTPTQETQYF. CDR3 nucleotides: TGCAGCGTTGAAGATCTTCGGACACCTACCCAAGAGACCCAGTACTTC.

This chain links TRBV5-1 with TRBJ2-5, with TRBD2 matching 15 bases. This CDR3 has 16 amino acids. CDR1 is SGHRS, CDR2 YFSETQ, per germline. Trimming cost V 3 bases and J 4 bases; bases outside gene matches: 4. This CDR3 reads CASSSGLAGGRETQYF. The CDR3 coding sequence is TGCGCCAGCAGCTCGGGACTAGCGGGAGGAAGAGAGACCCAGTACTTC. The full variable domain, rest sourced from reference TRBV5-1 and TRBJ2-5, is KAGVTQTPRYLIKTRGQQVTLSCSPISGHRSVSWYQQTPGQGLQFLFEYFSETQRNKGNFPGRFSGRQFSNSRSEMNVSTLELGDSALYLCASSSGLAGGRETQYFGPGTRLLVL.

The chain recombines TRBV24-1 with TRBJ2-2; TRBD2 is a possible D gene (6 bases). Germline V gene data show CDR1 as KGHDR and CDR2 as SFDVKD. This CDR3 has 15 residues. The V gene lost 9 bases and the J gene lost 5 bases, with 18 bases spanning the gap. The chain's CDR3 is CATAEGAGRTGELFF. CDR3 nucleotide sequence: TGTGCCACCGCCGAGGGAGCAGGGAGGACCGGGGAGCTGTTTTTT.

The chain carries TRBV5-1 and TRBJ2-3; TRBD2 agrees at 10 bases. This CDR3 has 16 residues. Germline V lookup: CDR1 SGHRS, CDR2 YFSETQ. Trimming cost V 2 bases and J 0 bases; bases outside gene matches: 3. For the CDR3, the DNA is TGCGCCAGCAGCTTCGGACTAGCGGAGAGCACAGATACGCAGTATTTT. This encodes CASSFGLAESTDTQYF.

The rearrangement links TRBV27 to TRBJ2-3, with 7 bases matching TRBD2. Trimming removed 1 base from V and 3 bases from J; junction bases left unmatched: 4. The CDR3 is 15 amino acids. Germline V gene lookup returns CDR1 MNHEY and CDR2 SMNVEV (reference sequence). CDR3 protein: CASSLWGGRTDTQYF. The CDR3 DNA follows: TGTGCCAGCAGTTTATGGGGCGGGAGAACAGATACGCAGTATTTT.

This clonotype has just a few counts. This rearrangement joins TRBV12-3 or TRBV12-4 to TRBJ1-5, with TRBD1 as a possible D gene (6 bases). V was clipped by 6 bases and J by 4 bases, with 13 bases between them. There are 14 residues in the CDR3. In nucleotides, the CDR3 is TGTGCCAGCAGGCCTTGGCAGGGGAATCAGCCCCAGCATTTT. Translated, it gives CASRPWQGNQPQHF.

This clonotype was seen a few times. The chain employs TRBV20-1 and TRBJ2-1, with D tentatively TRBD1 or TRBD2 (7 bases each). Germline CDR1 reads DFQATT; CDR2 reads SNEGSKA (reference sequence). Trimming took 6 bases from V and 0 from J, leaving 27 bases between them. This CDR3 is built from 19 residues. The CDR3 is CSAPPGGRGGLSSYNEQFF. The CDR3, as DNA: TGCAGTGCACCTCCCGGGGGGAGAGGGGGCCTGAGCTCCTACAATGAGCAGTTCTTC.

The chain combines TRBV20-1 with TRBJ2-3; tentatively, D is TRBD1 or TRBD2 (6 bases each). V was shortened by 3 bases and J by 1 base, with 17 bases between the two germline ends. There are 16 residues in the CDR3. Germline assignment: CDR1 DFQATT and CDR2 SNEGSKA (reference sequence). CDR3: CSASRTKRGGTDTQYF. Written as DNA, the CDR3 is TGCAGTGCTAGCAGGACTAAAAGGGGGGGCACAGATACGCAGTATTTT.

This chain links TRBV5-5 with TRBJ1-5; D may be TRBD1 (5 bases). V lost 4 bases and J 11 bases, leaving 16 bases between the germline ends. The germline CDR1 and CDR2 sequences are SGHKS and YYEKEE (reference sequence). There are 13 residues in the CDR3. In DNA form, the CDR3 reads TGTGCCAGCAGCCTGACAGACCGTGTGGCCCAGCATTTT. Amino acids: CASSLTDRVAQHF. Using reference TRBV5-5 and TRBJ1-5 for the parts outside the CDR3, the full variable domain is DAGVTQSPTHLIKTRGQQVTLRCSPISGHKSVSWYQQVLGQGPQFIFQYYEKEERGRGNFPDRFSARQFPNYSSELNVNALLLGDSALYLCASSLTDRVAQHFGDGTRLSIL.

There are a few counts of this clonotype. As DNA, the CDR3 is TGCAGTGCTAGAGAAAGGCTAGCGGCGAGCACAGATACGCAGTATTTT. Translating gives CSARERLAASTDTQYF. V usage is TRBV20-1 and J usage is TRBJ2-3, with TRBD2 identical over 7 bases. Looked up from germline, CDR1 is DFQATT and CDR2 is SNEGSKA (reference sequence). V shed 0 bases, J shed 0 bases, and the junction held 6 bases outside the gene matches. CDR3 size: 16 residues.

The gene calls are TRBV29-1 and TRBJ2-1; TRBD1 matches at 8 bases. This CDR3 contains 14 residues. The junction had 6 bases not matched to a gene; V was cut back by 4 bases and J by 4 bases. Per the germline V gene, CDR1 is SQVTM and CDR2 is ANQGSEA. The CDR3 bases are TGCAGCGTTGGGACAGGGACGGGATACAATGAGCAGTTCTTC. Amino acid sequence: CSVGTGTGYNEQFF.

The chain carries TRBV2 and TRBJ2-7; possibly TRBD1 for D (5 bases). Germline loops: CDR1 SNHLY, CDR2 FYNNEI. The germline V and J ends were trimmed by 8 bases and 4 bases, with 15 bases remaining between them. The CDR3 runs to 13 residues. CDR3: CASRRQSAYEQYF. The CDR3 region has the DNA TGTGCCAGCCGGCGACAGAGTGCATACGAGCAGTACTTC. Supplemented by reference TRBV2 and TRBJ2-7, the full variable domain reads EPEVTQTPSHQVTQMGQEVILRCVPISNHLYFYWYRQILGQKVEFLVSFYNNEISEKSEIFDDQFSVERPDGSNFTLKIRSTKLEDSAMYFCASRRQSAYEQYFGPGTRLTVT.

This clonotype was recorded a few times. J is TRBJ1-2 and V is TRBV7-2; a possible D gene is TRBD1 (6 bases). CDR3 length: 14 residues. The V and J ends lost 5 bases and 2 bases respectively, with 12 bases between them. Germline V CDR1 and CDR2: SGHTA, FQGNSA. DNA for the CDR3: TGTGCCAGCAGCGGACAGAAGGGAAACTATGGCTACACCTTC. Translated, it gives CASSGQKGNYGYTF.

The genes are TRBV5-1 and TRBJ1-4; tentative D call: TRBD1 (5 bases). The germline V and J ends were trimmed by 1 base and 5 bases, with 15 bases remaining between them. The length of the CDR3 is 16 residues. Per germline, CDR1 SGHRS and CDR2 YFSETQ. CDR3: CASSLIKNGQNEKLFF. CDR3 bases: TGCGCCAGCAGCTTGATCAAGAACGGACAAAATGAAAAACTGTTTTTT.